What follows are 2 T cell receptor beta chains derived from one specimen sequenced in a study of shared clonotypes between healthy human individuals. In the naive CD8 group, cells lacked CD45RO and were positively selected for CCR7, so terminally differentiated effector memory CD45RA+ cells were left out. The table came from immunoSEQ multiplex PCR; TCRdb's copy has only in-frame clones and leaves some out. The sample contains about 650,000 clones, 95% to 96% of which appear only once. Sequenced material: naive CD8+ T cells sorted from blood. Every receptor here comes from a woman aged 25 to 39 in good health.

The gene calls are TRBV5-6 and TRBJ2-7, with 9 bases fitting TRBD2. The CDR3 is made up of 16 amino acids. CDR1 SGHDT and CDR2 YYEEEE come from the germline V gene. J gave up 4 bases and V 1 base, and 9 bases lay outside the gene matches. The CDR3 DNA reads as TGTGCCAGCAGCTTGCGGCAGTTAGCGGGAGAGTACGAGCAGTACTTC. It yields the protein CASSLRQLAGEYEQYF.

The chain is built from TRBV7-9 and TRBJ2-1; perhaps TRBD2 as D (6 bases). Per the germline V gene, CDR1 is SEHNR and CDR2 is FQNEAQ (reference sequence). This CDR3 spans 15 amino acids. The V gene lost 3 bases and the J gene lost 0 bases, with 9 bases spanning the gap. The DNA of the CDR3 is TGTGCCAGCAGCTTTCTAGCGAGCTCCTACAATGAGCAGTTCTTC. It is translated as CASSFLASSYNEQFF.